Following are 25 T cell receptor beta chains from one sample sequenced in a study of molecular identifiers for immune sequencing clone quantification. Each CDR3 protein is one row after TCRdb ran MiXCR on the PCR reads. Here the sample spans approximately 500,000 distinct CDR3 sequences, around a fifth being singletons. The sample taken for sequencing was naive CD8+ T cells from blood, with Jurkat cell RNA spiked in. Subset reported: FACS-sorted CD8+CD4-CCR7+CD45RA+ naive T cells. Receptors originate from a human donor in good health. Some libraries in this study had Jurkat cell RNA spiked in.

In the case of this clonotype: Since a much larger clone is just one base distant, this may be a read error. The CDR3 ends on some other residue instead of the conserved phenylalanine or tryptophan, so this is likely a read error. The chain is built from TRBV7-9 and TRBJ1-5; no clear D. Trimming left V 5 bases short and J 0 bases short, with 17 bases between. Germline loops: CDR1 SEHNR, CDR2 FQNEAQ (reference sequence). The CDR3 consists of 17 residues. CDR3 nucleotide sequence: TGTGCCAGCAGCGGAGAGATGAAGTGGTATAGCAATCAGCCCCAGCATTCT. This codes for CASSGEMKWYSNQPQHS.

This rearrangement joins TRBV7-9 to TRBJ2-3; D not resolved. The CDR3 runs 13 residues. Per germline, CDR1 SEHNR and CDR2 FQNEAQ (reference sequence). The V end lost 5 bases, the J end lost 5 bases, and 11 bases lay between the germline ends. Here the CDR3 reads CASSPLGGDTQYF. The CDR3 coding sequence is TGTGCCAGCAGCCCCTTGGGCGGAGATACGCAGTATTTT.

At least ten counts were recorded for this clonotype. The chain carries TRBV10-2 and TRBJ1-4; D is undetermined. The CDR3 extends over 16 amino acids. Germline assignment: CDR1 WSHSY and CDR2 SAAADI. Trimming shortened V by 3 bases and J by 8 bases, and 19 bases separated the two germline ends. CDR3 sequence: CASSDRFGRDPEKLFF. In nucleotides, the CDR3 is TGCGCCAGCAGTGATAGATTCGGGCGGGATCCCGAAAAACTGTTTTTT.

This clonotype was detected only a few times. This chain connects TRBV6-1 to TRBJ2-2; TRBD1 agrees at 9 bases. V was pared by 6 bases and J by 4 bases, with 9 bases of the junction left unmatched. The CDR3 consists of 16 residues. CDR1 is MNHNS, CDR2 SASEGT, per germline. The CDR3 nucleotides are TGTGCCAGCAGAGCACCGGGACAGGGTCCCACCGGGGAGCTGTTTTTT. It specifies CASRAPGQGPTGELFF.

The chain combines TRBV30 with TRBJ2-7, with a weak D call TRBD1 (5 bases). The germline V gene has CDR1 GTSNPN and CDR2 SVGIG (reference sequence). V was pared by 0 bases and J by 6 bases, with 12 bases between. The CDR3 consists of 13 residues. The CDR3 DNA follows: TGTGCCTGGAGTGTAGGACATCCGGGCGAGCAGTACTTC. It is translated as CAWSVGHPGEQYF.

This clonotype showed up many times. V usage is TRBV4-2 and J usage is TRBJ2-7, with a possible D match to TRBD2 (7 bases). This CDR3 spans 15 amino acids. Trimming shortened V by 5 bases and J by 2 bases, and 16 bases separated the two germline ends. The germline V gene encodes CDR1 LGHNA and CDR2 YNFKEQ. The CDR3 reads CASSEVRGGAYEQYF. Written as DNA, the CDR3 is TGTGCCAGCAGCGAAGTGCGAGGGGGGGCCTACGAGCAGTACTTC.

In this sample, this clonotype turned up many times. The V and J genes are TRBV4-2 and TRBJ1-2, with D maybe TRBD1 (6 bases). V was trimmed by 4 bases and J by 2 bases, leaving 11 bases between them. The CDR3 covers 14 residues. Germline V gene lookup returns CDR1 LGHNA and CDR2 YNFKEQ. The DNA for the CDR3 is TGTGCCAGCAGCCCGATAGGACAGAACTATGGCTACACCTTC. Protein sequence: CASSPIGQNYGYTF.

This clonotype was seen at least ten times. This sequence joins TRBV6-2 or TRBV6-3 and TRBJ2-7; 7 bases fit TRBD2. Unmatched junction bases numbered 13, after V lost 5 bases and J lost 9 bases. In germline, CDR1 is MNHEY, CDR2 SVGEGT. The CDR3 has 14 residues. The CDR3 DNA sequence: TGTGCCAGCAGTCCGCGGGAGCGGTTCGTCGGGCAGTACTTC. Amino acid sequence: CASSPRERFVGQYF.

This clonotype occurred a few times. The CDR3 spells CASSLSSGTAYGYTF. Here the CDR3 DNA reads TGTGCCAGCAGCTTGAGTTCCGGGACGGCCTATGGCTACACCTTC. The chain uses TRBV5-6 and TRBJ1-2, with D possibly TRBD1 on 5 matching bases. The CDR3 sequence is 15 residues long. Germline CDR1 SGHDT, CDR2 YYEEEE. V gave up 1 base and J gave up 4 bases, with 14 bases separating them.

The table lists this clonotype with many counts. V gene TRBV7-9 combines with J gene TRBJ2-5, with D possibly matching TRBD2 (5 bases). This CDR3 contains 13 residues. Trimming took off 2 bases at V and 6 bases at J, with 10 bases between the two ends. In germline, CDR1 is SEHNR, CDR2 FQNEAQ (reference sequence). The CDR3 loop reads CASSLPGVKTQYF. DNA of the CDR3: TGTGCCAGCAGCTTACCCGGGGTGAAGACCCAGTACTTC. Full variable domain (remainder filled in from reference TRBV7-9 and TRBJ2-5): DTGVSQNPRHKITKRGQNVTFRCDPISEHNRLYWYRQTLGQGPEFLTYFQNEAQLEKSRLLSDRFSAERPKGSFSTLEIQRTEQGDSAMYLCASSLPGVKTQYFGPGTRLLVL.

This clonotype appeared a few times. This sequence joins TRBV2 and TRBJ1-2; D gene ambiguous. Trimming shortened V by 8 bases and J by 8 bases, and 18 bases separated the two germline ends. The CDR3 has 13 amino acids. Per germline, CDR1 SNHLY and CDR2 FYNNEI. CDR3 DNA: TGTGCCAGCGTGGACGATATGGGCCTAGGCTACACCTTC. This translates into CASVDDMGLGYTF.

This chain joins TRBV9 and TRBJ2-7; 8 positions agree with TRBD1. With 3 bases clipped from V and 6 bases from J, the junction kept 5 bases outside the gene matches. Per germline, CDR1 SGDLS and CDR2 YYNGEE. The CDR3 has 13 amino acids. In nucleotides, the CDR3 is TGTGCCAGCAGCGAGACAGGGGCGACCGAGCAGTACTTC. Translated: CASSETGATEQYF.

This clonotype was detected many times. This rearrangement joins TRBV7-9 to TRBJ1-2; TRBD1 might be the D (6 bases). The CDR3 extends over 16 amino acids. Germline assignment: CDR1 SEHNR and CDR2 FQNEAQ (reference sequence). Trimming took off 0 bases at V and 3 bases at J, with 14 bases between the two ends. The CDR3 protein is CASSLAAAGGYYGYTF. The DNA of the CDR3 is TGTGCCAGCAGCTTAGCCGCAGCGGGGGGCTACTATGGCTACACCTTC.

This chain uses TRBV12-3 or TRBV12-4 with TRBJ2-3, with D perhaps TRBD1 or TRBD2 (10 bases each). V lost 6 bases and J lost 4, with 29 bases in between. The CDR3 totals 19 residues. CDR3 nucleotides: TGTGCCAGCAGCGTCGACAGGGGGCTCTCAGCGGGGGGGGCAGATACGCAGTATTTT. Protein: CASSVDRGLSAGGADTQYF.

This chain uses TRBV6-6 with TRBJ2-7; 10 bases map to TRBD2. The CDR3 is 16 residues long. Germline V CDR1 and CDR2: MNHNY, SVGAGI (reference sequence). Germline trimming cut 5 bases from V and 3 bases from J; bases unmatched to any gene: 10. This CDR3 is CASSPPGLAASYEQYF. The CDR3, as DNA: TGTGCCAGCAGTCCGCCCGGACTAGCGGCGAGCTACGAGCAGTACTTC.

The rearrangement uses TRBV3-1 and TRBJ1-5; D unresolved. The germline V gene has CDR1 LGHDT and CDR2 YNNKEL (reference sequence). This CDR3 has 16 amino acids. Trimming left V 5 bases short and J 3 bases short, with 17 bases between. CDR3: CASSFSTEGPNQPQHF. The CDR3 DNA is TGTGCCAGCAGCTTTAGTACAGAAGGCCCCAATCAGCCCCAGCATTTT. The full variable domain, with the rest looked up from reference TRBV3-1 and TRBJ1-5, is DTAVSQTPKYLVTQMGNDKSIKCEQNLGHDTMYWYKQDSKKFLKIMFSYNNKELIINETVPNRFSPKSPDKAHLNLHINSLELGDSAVYFCASSFSTEGPNQPQHFGDGTRLSIL.

The count of this clonotype is one. The chain carries TRBV20-1 and TRBJ2-5; D gene ambiguous. Trimming took off 3 bases at V and 9 bases at J, with 17 bases between the two ends. Germline assignment: CDR1 DFQATT and CDR2 SNEGSKA (reference sequence). CDR3 length equals 13 residues. The CDR3 spells CSASGVGSWSQYF. Here the CDR3 DNA reads TGCAGTGCTAGCGGCGTAGGTAGTTGGTCCCAGTACTTC.

In this sample, this clonotype turned up many times. This chain connects TRBV27 to TRBJ2-7; 7 nucleotides match TRBD2. Looked up from germline, CDR1 is MNHEY and CDR2 is SMNVEV (reference sequence). CDR3 length: 16 amino acids. V dropped 6 bases and J dropped 9; count of bases not matched to a gene: 20. The CDR3 sequence is CASRSNPPGGGTRQYF. Here the CDR3 DNA reads TGTGCCAGCAGGTCCAACCCACCGGGAGGAGGTACCCGGCAGTACTTC.

As for this clonotype: A much larger clone lies one base from this, so it may be a read error. Since the CDR3 does not end with the conserved phenylalanine or tryptophan, this likely comes from a read error. This sequence joins TRBV4-3 and TRBJ2-7; TRBD1 aligns across 9 bases. Germline CDR1 reads LGHNA; CDR2 reads YSLEER. With 0 bases clipped from V and 5 bases from J, the junction kept 5 bases outside the gene matches. The CDR3 length is 15 residues. CDR3 loop: CASSQEDRGYDEQYL. The CDR3, as DNA: TGCGCCAGCAGCCAAGAAGACAGGGGGTACGACGAGCAGTACCTC.

A word on this clonotype: Being one base from a much bigger clone, this may be a read error. This chain uses TRBV13 with TRBJ2-1; TRBD1 matches 8 bases. The CDR3 has 16 amino acids. Germline assignment: CDR1 PRHDT and CDR2 FYEKMQ (reference sequence). The CDR3, as DNA: TGTGGCAGCAGCGACGGACAGGGCCGGTCCTACAATGAGCAGTTCTTC. The encoded protein is CGSSDGQGRSYNEQFF.

This clonotype appeared many times. The genes are TRBV10-2 and TRBJ1-3; D is possibly TRBD1 (5 bases). The CDR3 runs 15 residues. The germline V and J ends were trimmed by 0 bases and 8 bases, with 14 bases remaining between them. CDR1 is WSHSY and CDR2 is SAAADI in the germline V gene. The CDR3: CASSESPGNPDTIYF. CDR3 sequence (DNA): TGCGCCAGCAGTGAGTCACCAGGGAACCCAGACACCATATATTTT.

Notes on this clonotype: A much larger clone differs from this one at a single base, so this may be a read error. The chain employs TRBV12-3 or TRBV12-4 and TRBJ2-5; the match to TRBD2 covers 8 bases. The CDR3 spans 14 residues. Trimming removed 8 bases from V and 5 bases from J; junction bases left unmatched: 10. The CDR3 spells CASGRTGGSETQYF. DNA for the CDR3: TGTGCCAGCGGCCGCACGGGAGGGTCGGAGACCCAGTACTTC.

V and J are TRBV12-3 or TRBV12-4 and TRBJ2-5; D is unresolved. This CDR3 comprises 14 residues. Trimming took 6 bases from V and 3 from J, leaving 14 bases between them. CDR3 nucleotides: TGTGCCAGCAGCCCAGTAGGCAGAGAAGAGACCCAGTACTTC. Residues: CASSPVGREETQYF.

V is TRBV12-3 or TRBV12-4 and J is TRBJ2-3; D is uncertain. The CDR3 runs to 15 residues. The V end lost 4 bases, the J end lost 2 bases, and 13 bases lay between the germline ends. The CDR3 loop is CASSSGQSDTDTQYF. The CDR3, as DNA: TGTGCCAGCAGTTCGGGCCAGTCTGACACAGATACGCAGTATTTT.

This sequence joins TRBV27 and TRBJ2-7, with D unclear. This CDR3 is built from 14 residues. CDR1 and CDR2 from the germline V gene are MNHEY and SMNVEV (reference sequence). V shed 6 bases and J shed 4 bases, with 16 bases lying between them. This chain's CDR3 is CASSRGARSYEQYF. The CDR3 DNA is TGTGCCAGCAGCCGCGGAGCTAGGTCTTACGAGCAGTACTTC.